Ten or more counts support the clone carrying this TCR beta chain. Its specificity is unknown. As handled by the study authors: Across clinicopathological groups, CDR3 differences served as the basis for building a distant-metastasis classifier for papillary thyroid cancer. TCRdb recomputed clones from the PCR reads via MiXCR. The V and J calls reflect TCRdb's pipeline rather than the authors' work. Of around 30,000 clones listed, 15% to 20% were seen once; the top ten hold 7.5% to 9.5%. This CDR3 has 15 residues. Trimming cost V 4 bases and J 5 bases, with 18 bases left between them. In germline, CDR1 is SGHTA, CDR2 FQGTGA. This sample stems from a study of metastatic and nonmetastatic thyroid tumors. Study-level background: The comparison covered peripheral blood and tumor or nodule tissue in malignant and benign thyroid patients. Study observations and caveats: Benign nodules reportedly had significantly lower TCR beta diversity than malignant thyroid tumors in blood and tumor.

Not a single patient had been given any form of treatment at any point before undergoing thyroid surgery. The rearrangement uses TRBV7-3 and TRBJ2-7; the D call may be TRBD1 or TRBD2 (5 bases each). The material sequenced was blood. The TCR was taken from a female donor with papillary thyroid cancer or a benign thyroid nodule (not recorded which). Some clones in this sample may be carry-over from other donors' samples. Here the CDR3 reads CASSSGGRAEDEQYF. CDR3 DNA: TGTGCCAGCAGCTCTGGAGGCAGGGCTGAAGACGAGCAGTACTTC.